This T cell receptor (beta chain) is from a study of cytomegalovirus exposure and HLA in healthy donors. Broader study findings: The investigators catalogued 150 to 200 TCR beta chains as cytomegalovirus-associated.

The PCR made use of 60 Vbeta and 13 Jbeta primers. Sequenced by immunoSEQ multiplex PCR; TCRdb stores in-frame clones only, minus some. The sample has 200,000 to 250,000 clones, roughly four fifths seen once. At collection, donors were nominally healthy, but unrecorded immune exposures were probable. The CDR3 is made up of 13 amino acids. Germline V gene lookup returns CDR1 SNHLY and CDR2 FYNNEI. V lost 11 bases, J lost 8 bases, and 19 bases lay in between. This clone has only one observation. Its antigen is as yet unknown. The TCR comes from a middle-aged woman in good health and CMV-seronegative. The chain recombines TRBV2 with TRBJ2-1; D perhaps matches TRBD1 (5 bases). The specimen sequenced was PBMCs. The CDR3: CAGAGDYVHEQFF. The CDR3 DNA is TGTGCCGGGGCCGGAGATTATGTCCATGAGCAGTTCTTC.